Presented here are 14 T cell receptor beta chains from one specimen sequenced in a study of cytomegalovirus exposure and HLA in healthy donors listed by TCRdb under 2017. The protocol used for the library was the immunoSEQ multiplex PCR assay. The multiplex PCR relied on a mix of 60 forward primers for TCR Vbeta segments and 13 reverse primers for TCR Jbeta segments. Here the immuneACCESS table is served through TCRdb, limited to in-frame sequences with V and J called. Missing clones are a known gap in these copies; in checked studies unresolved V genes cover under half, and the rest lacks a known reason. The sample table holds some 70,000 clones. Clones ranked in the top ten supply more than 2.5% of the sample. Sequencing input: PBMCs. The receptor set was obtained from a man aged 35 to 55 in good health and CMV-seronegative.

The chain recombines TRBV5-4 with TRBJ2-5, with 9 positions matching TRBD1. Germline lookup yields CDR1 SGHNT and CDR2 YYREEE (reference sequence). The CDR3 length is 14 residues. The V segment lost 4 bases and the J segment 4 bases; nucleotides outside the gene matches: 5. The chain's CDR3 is CASSEGQGRETQYF. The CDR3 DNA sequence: TGTGCCAGCAGCGAAGGACAGGGGAGAGAGACCCAGTACTTC.

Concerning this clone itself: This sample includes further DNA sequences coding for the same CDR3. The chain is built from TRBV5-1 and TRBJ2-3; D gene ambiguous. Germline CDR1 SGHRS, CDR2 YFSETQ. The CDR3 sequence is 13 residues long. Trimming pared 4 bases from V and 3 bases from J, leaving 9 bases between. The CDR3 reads CASSPGFTDTQYF. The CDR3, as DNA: TGCGCCAGCAGCCCCGGGTTTACAGATACGCAGTATTTT.

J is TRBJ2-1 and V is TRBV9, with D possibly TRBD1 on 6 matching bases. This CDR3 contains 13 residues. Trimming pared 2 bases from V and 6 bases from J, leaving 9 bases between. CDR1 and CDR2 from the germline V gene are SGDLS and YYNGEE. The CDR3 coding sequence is TGTGCCAGCAGCGTGGGACACCGCAATGAGCAGTTCTTC. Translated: CASSVGHRNEQFF.

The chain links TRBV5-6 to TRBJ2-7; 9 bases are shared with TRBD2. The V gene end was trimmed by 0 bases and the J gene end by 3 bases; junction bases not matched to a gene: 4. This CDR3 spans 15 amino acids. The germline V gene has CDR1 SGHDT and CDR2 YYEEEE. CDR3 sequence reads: CASSLGSSGGYEQYF. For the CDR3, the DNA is TGTGCCAGCAGCTTGGGTAGTAGCGGGGGCTACGAGCAGTACTTC. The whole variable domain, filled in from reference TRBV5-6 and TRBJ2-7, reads DAGVTQSPTHLIKTRGQQVTLRCSPKSGHDTVSWYQQALGQGPQFIFQYYEEEERQRGNFPDRFSGHQFPNYSSELNVNALLLGDSALYLCASSLGSSGGYEQYFGPGTRLTVT.

This chain's CDR3 is CASDLHVAGMGQPQHF. DNA for the CDR3: TGTGCCAGCGACCTGCACGTGGCAGGGATGGGCCAGCCCCAGCATTTT. The chain employs TRBV5-7 and TRBJ1-5; possible D gene TRBD1, 5 bases. TRBV5-7 is sorted into the ORF group, with uncertain function. The V end lost 7 bases, the J end lost 7 bases, and 24 bases lay between the germline ends. The CDR3 has 16 amino acids.

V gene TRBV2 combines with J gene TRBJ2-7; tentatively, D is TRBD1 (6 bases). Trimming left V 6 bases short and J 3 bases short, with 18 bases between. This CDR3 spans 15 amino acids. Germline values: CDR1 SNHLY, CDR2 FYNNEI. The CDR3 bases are TGTGCCAGCAGGAGCCGGGACAAGAGCAACTACGAGCAGTACTTC. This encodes CASRSRDKSNYEQYF.

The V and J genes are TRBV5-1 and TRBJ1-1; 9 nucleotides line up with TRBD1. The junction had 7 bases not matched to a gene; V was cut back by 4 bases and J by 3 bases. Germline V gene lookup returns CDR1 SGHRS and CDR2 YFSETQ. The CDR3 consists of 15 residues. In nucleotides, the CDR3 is TGCGCCAGCAGCCACACGGGACAGGGAGACACTGAAGCTTTCTTT. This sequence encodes CASSHTGQGDTEAFF.

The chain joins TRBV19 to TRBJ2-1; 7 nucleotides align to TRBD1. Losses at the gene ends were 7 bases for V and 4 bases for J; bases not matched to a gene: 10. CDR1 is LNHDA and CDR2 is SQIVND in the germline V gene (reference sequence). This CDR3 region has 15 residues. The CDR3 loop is CASTLTGNGYNEQFF. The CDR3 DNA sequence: TGTGCCAGTACCTTGACAGGGAACGGGTACAATGAGCAGTTCTTC.

CDR3 in amino acids: CASSHPSGSSNSPLHF. The CDR3 DNA follows: TGCGCCAGCAGCCACCCCTCCGGGAGCAGTAATTCACCCCTCCACTTT. The genes are TRBV4-1 and TRBJ1-6; no firm D call. V lost 3 bases and J 6 bases, leaving 15 bases between the germline ends. This CDR3 has 16 amino acids. Germline CDR1 is MGHRA and CDR2 is YSYEKL.

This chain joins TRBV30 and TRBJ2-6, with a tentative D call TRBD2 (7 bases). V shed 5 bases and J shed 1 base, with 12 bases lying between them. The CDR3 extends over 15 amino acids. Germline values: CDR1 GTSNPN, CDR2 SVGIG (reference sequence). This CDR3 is CAWHRGASGANVLTF. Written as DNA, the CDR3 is TGTGCCTGGCACCGGGGGGCGTCTGGGGCCAACGTCCTGACTTTC.

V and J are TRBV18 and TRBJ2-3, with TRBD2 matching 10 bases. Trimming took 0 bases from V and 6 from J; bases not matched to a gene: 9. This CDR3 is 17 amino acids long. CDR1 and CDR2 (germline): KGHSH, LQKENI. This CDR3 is CASSPPASGGAGDTQYF. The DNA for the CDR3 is TGTGCCAGCTCACCACCCGCCAGCGGGGGGGCAGGCGATACGCAGTATTTT.

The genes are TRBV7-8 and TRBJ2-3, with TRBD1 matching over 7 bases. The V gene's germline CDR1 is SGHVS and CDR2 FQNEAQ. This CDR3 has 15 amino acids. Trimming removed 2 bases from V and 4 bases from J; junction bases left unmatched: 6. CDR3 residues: CASSLSGQDSDTQYF. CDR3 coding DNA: TGTGCCAGCAGCTTAAGCGGACAGGACTCAGATACGCAGTATTTT. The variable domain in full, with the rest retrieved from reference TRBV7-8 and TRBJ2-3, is GAGVSQSPRYKVAKRGQDVALRCDPISGHVSLFWYQQALGQGPEFLTYFQNEAQLDKSGLPSDRFFAERPEGSVSTLKIQRTQQEDSAVYLCASSLSGQDSDTQYFGPGTRLTVL.

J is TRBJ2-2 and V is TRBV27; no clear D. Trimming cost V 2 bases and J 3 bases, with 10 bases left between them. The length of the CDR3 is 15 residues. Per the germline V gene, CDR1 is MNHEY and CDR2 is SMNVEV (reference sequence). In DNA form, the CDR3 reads TGTGCCAGCAGTTTAGTTAGCAGACACACCGGGGAGCTGTTTTTT. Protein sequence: CASSLVSRHTGELFF.

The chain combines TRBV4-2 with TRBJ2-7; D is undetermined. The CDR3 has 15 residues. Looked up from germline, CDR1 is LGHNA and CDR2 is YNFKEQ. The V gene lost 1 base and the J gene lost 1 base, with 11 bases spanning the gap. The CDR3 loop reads CASSQGVSRSYEQYF. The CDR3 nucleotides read TGTGCCAGCAGCCAAGGGGTTAGCCGGTCCTACGAGCAGTACTTC.